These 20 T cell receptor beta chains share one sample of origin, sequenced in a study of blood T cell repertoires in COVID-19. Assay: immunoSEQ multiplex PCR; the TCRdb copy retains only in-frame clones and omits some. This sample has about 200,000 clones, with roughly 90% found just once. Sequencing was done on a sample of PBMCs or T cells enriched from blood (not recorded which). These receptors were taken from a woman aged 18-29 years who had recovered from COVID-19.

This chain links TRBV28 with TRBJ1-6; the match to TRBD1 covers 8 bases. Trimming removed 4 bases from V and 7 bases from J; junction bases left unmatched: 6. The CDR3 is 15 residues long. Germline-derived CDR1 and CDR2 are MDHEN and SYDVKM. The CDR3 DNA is TGTGCCAGCAGTTCCGGACAGGGAGACAATTCACCCCTCCACTTT. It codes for CASSSGQGDNSPLHF.

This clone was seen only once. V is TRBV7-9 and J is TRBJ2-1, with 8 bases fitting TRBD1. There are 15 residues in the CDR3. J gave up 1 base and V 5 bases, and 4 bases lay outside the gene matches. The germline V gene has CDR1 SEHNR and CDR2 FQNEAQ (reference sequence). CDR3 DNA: TGTGCCAGCAGCCCTCGGACAGGGTCCTACAATGAGCAGTTCTTC. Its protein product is CASSPRTGSYNEQFF. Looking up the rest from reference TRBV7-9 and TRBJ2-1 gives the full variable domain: DTGVSQNPRHKITKRGQNVTFRCDPISEHNRLYWYRQTLGQGPEFLTYFQNEAQLEKSRLLSDRFSAERPKGSFSTLEIQRTEQGDSAMYLCASSPRTGSYNEQFFGPGTRLTVL.

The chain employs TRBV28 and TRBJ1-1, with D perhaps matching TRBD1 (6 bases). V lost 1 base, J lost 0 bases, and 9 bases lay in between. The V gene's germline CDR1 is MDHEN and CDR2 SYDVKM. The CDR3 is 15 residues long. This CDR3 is CASSLSTGMNTEAFF. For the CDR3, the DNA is TGTGCCAGCAGTTTATCCACAGGGATGAACACTGAAGCTTTCTTT.

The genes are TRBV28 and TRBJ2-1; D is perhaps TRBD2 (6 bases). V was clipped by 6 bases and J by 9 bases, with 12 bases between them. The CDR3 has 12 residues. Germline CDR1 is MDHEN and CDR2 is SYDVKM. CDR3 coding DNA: TGTGCCAGCAGACCCGGGGGACTTGAGCAGTTCTTC. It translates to CASRPGGLEQFF.

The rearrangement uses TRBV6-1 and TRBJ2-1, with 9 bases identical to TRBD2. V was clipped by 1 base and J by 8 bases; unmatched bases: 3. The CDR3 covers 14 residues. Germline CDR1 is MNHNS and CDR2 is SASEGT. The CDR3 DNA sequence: TGTGCCAGCAGTGAAGTGGGACTAGCAGATGAGCAGTTCTTC. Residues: CASSEVGLADEQFF.

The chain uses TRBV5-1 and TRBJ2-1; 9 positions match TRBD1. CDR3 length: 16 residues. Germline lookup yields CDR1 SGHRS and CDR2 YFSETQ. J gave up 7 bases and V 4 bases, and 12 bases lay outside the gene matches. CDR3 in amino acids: CASSLPTGQGLNEQFF. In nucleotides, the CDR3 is TGCGCCAGCAGCCTCCCTACGGGACAGGGTTTGAATGAGCAGTTCTTC. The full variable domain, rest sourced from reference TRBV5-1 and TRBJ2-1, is KAGVTQTPRYLIKTRGQQVTLSCSPISGHRSVSWYQQTPGQGLQFLFEYFSETQRNKGNFPGRFSGRQFSNSRSEMNVSTLELGDSALYLCASSLPTGQGLNEQFFGPGTRLTVL.

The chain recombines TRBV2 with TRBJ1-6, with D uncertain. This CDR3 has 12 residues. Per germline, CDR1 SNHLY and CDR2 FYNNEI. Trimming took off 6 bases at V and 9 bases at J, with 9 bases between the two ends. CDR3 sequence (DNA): TGTGCCAGCAGCCAGGAGGTTTCACCCCTCCACTTT. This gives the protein CASSQEVSPLHF.

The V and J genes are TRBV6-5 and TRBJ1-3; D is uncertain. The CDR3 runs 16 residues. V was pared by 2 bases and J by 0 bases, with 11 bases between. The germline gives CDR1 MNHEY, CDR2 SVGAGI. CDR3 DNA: TGTGCCAGCAGTTACAGTCCAGGATCCTCTGGAAACACCATATATTTT. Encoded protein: CASSYSPGSSGNTIYF.

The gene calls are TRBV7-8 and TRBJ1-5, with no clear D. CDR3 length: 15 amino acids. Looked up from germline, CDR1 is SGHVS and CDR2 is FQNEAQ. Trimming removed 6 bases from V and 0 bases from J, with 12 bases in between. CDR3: CASSAAGYSNQPQHF. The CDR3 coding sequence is TGTGCCAGCAGTGCCGCAGGTTATAGCAATCAGCCCCAGCATTTT.

The CDR3 DNA reads as TGTGCCAGCAGCTTAACCACTAGCGGGGTCAGCTCCTACAATGAGCAGTTCTTC. Amino acids: CASSLTTSGVSSYNEQFF. The chain employs TRBV7-9 and TRBJ2-1; TRBD2 aligns across 10 bases. The CDR3 sequence is 18 residues long. The V and J ends lost 2 bases and 0 bases, in that order; junction bases with no gene match: 7. Germline CDR1 and CDR2: SEHNR and FQNEAQ (reference sequence).

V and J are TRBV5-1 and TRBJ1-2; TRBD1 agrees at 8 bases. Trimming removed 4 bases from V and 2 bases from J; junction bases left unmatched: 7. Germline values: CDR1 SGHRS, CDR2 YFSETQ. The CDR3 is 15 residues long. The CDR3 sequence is CASSRTGGLNYGYTF. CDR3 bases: TGCGCCAGCAGCCGAACAGGGGGTTTAAACTATGGCTACACCTTC. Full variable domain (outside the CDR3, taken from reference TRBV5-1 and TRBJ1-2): KAGVTQTPRYLIKTRGQQVTLSCSPISGHRSVSWYQQTPGQGLQFLFEYFSETQRNKGNFPGRFSGRQFSNSRSEMNVSTLELGDSALYLCASSRTGGLNYGYTFGSGTRLTVV.

CDR3 in amino acids: CASSQAVTGKDGYTF. The CDR3 DNA sequence: TGTGCCAGCTCACAGGCAGTGACAGGGAAGGATGGCTACACCTTC. This chain links TRBV18 with TRBJ1-2; 7 bases fit TRBD1. The V gene end was trimmed by 4 bases and the J gene end by 6 bases; junction bases not matched to a gene: 11. The CDR3 contains 15 residues. Germline CDR1 is KGHSH and CDR2 is LQKENI.

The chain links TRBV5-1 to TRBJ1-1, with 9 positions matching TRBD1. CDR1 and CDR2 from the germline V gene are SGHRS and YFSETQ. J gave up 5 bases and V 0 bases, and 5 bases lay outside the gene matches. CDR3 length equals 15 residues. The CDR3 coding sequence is TGCGCCAGCAGCTTGGGGGGACAGGGTAATACTGAAGCTTTCTTT. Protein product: CASSLGGQGNTEAFF.

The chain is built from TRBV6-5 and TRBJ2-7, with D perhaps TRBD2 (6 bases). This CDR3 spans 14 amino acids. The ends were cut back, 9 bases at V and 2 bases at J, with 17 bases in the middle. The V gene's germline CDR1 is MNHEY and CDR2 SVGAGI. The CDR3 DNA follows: TGTGCCAGTGCCAAAGAGACTAGTACCTACGAGCAGTACTTC. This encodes CASAKETSTYEQYF.

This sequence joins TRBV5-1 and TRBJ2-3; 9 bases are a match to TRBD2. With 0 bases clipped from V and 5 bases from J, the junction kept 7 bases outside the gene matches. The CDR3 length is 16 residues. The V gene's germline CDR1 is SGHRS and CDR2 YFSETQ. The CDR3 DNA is TGCGCCAGCAGCTTGGCCGCGACTAGCGGTCTAGATACGCAGTATTTT. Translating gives CASSLAATSGLDTQYF.

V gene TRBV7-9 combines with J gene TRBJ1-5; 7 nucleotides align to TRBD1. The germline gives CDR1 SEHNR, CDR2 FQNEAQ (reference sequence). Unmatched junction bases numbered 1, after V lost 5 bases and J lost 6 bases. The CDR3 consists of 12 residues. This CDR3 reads CASSEGAQPQHF. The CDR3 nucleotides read TGTGCCAGCAGCGAGGGGGCTCAGCCCCAGCATTTT.

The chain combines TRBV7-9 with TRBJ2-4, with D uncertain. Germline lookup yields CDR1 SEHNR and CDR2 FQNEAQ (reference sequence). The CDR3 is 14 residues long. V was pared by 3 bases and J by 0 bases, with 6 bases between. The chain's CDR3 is CASSLPLAKNIQYF. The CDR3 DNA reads TGTGCCAGCAGCTTGCCACTAGCCAAAAACATTCAGTACTTC.

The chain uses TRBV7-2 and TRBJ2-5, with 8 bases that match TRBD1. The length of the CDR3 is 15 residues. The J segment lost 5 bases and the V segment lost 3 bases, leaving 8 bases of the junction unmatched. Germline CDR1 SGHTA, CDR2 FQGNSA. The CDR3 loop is CASSFSGQGFETQYF. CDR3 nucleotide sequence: TGTGCCAGCAGCTTTTCTGGACAGGGTTTCGAGACCCAGTACTTC.

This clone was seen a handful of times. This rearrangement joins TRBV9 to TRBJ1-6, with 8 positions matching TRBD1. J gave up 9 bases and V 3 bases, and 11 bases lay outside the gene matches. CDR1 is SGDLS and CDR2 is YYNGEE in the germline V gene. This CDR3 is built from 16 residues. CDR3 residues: CASSARDRGQLSPLHF. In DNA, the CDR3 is TGTGCCAGCAGCGCCCGAGACAGGGGTCAACTTTCACCCCTCCACTTT.

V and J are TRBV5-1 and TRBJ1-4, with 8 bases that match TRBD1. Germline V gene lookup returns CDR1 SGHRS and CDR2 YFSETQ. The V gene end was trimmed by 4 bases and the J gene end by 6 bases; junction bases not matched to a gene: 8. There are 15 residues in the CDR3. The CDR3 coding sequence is TGCGCCAGCAGCGACAGGGGAGGAGTCGATGAAAAACTGTTTTTT. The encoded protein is CASSDRGGVDEKLFF.